These 18 T cell receptor beta chains originate from one sample sequenced in a study of control samples from healthy donors and cancer patients. The data were produced by immunoSEQ multiplex PCR, yet TCRdb's version contains in-frame clones alone and is incomplete. This table has just under 75,000 clones, less than 90% appearing once. Sequencing input: blood. All receptors derive from a woman aged 45-65 years in good health.

This chain uses TRBV11-2 with TRBJ1-1; the match to TRBD1 covers 7 bases. CDR1 and CDR2 (germline): SGHAT, FQNNGV. J gave up 3 bases and V 4 bases, and 8 bases lay outside the gene matches. CDR3 length: 15 residues. CDR3 in amino acids: CASSSMTQGYTEAFF. CDR3 DNA sequence: TGTGCCAGCAGCTCCATGACACAGGGGTACACTGAAGCTTTCTTT.

The chain recombines TRBV28 with TRBJ1-3; D is unresolved. The CDR3 length is 20 residues. The germline V gene encodes CDR1 MDHEN and CDR2 SYDVKM. Trimming left V 8 bases short and J 3 bases short, with 32 bases between. The CDR3 coding sequence is TGTGCCAGCCAATCTTCAGTTTCCTTCTCCATTCAGAAACGTGGAAACACCATATATTTT. Protein product: CASQSSVSFSIQKRGNTIYF.

The chain uses TRBV19 and TRBJ1-2, with D possibly matching TRBD1 (5 bases). The CDR3 contains 12 residues. CDR1 LNHDA and CDR2 SQIVND come from the germline V gene (reference sequence). V dropped 7 bases and J dropped 4 bases, with 10 bases sitting between them. CDR3 in amino acids: CASIGTFYGYTF. The CDR3 nucleotides are TGTGCCAGTATCGGGACTTTCTATGGCTACACCTTC. The whole variable domain, remainder taken from reference TRBV19 and TRBJ1-2, is DGGITQSPKYLFRKEGQNVTLSCEQNLNHDAMYWYRQDPGQGLRLIYYSQIVNDFQKGDIAEGYSVSREKKESFPLTVTSAQKNPTAFYLCASIGTFYGYTFGSGTRLTVV.

This chain connects TRBV7-9 to TRBJ2-1; 7 bases fit TRBD2. This CDR3 is 16 amino acids long. V gave up 4 bases and J gave up 5 bases; unmatched junction bases: 11. Germline loops: CDR1 SEHNR, CDR2 FQNEAQ (reference sequence). This CDR3 reads CASSSPPGLSNNEQFF. In DNA form, the CDR3 reads TGTGCCAGCAGCTCTCCACCGGGACTATCGAACAATGAGCAGTTCTTC.

The DNA of the CDR3 is TGTGCTAGTGGTGGGGACAGGATCAATGAAAAACTGTTTTTT. It translates to CASGGDRINEKLFF. V usage is TRBV12-5 and J usage is TRBJ1-4, with 8 positions matching TRBD1. V shed 5 bases, J shed 5 bases, and the junction held 4 bases outside the gene matches. Per germline, CDR1 LGHNT and CDR2 FRNRAP. This CDR3 is 14 amino acids long.

The chain has TRBV3-1 (or the pseudogene TRBV3-2) and TRBJ1-2, with a weak D call TRBD1 (5 bases). Germline values: CDR1 LGHDT, CDR2 YNNKEL (reference sequence). V dropped 1 base and J dropped 5 bases, with 8 bases sitting between them. The CDR3 has 13 amino acids. The chain's CDR3 is CASSQGQPYGYTF. The CDR3 DNA follows: TGTGCCAGCAGCCAAGGACAGCCGTATGGCTACACCTTC.

V and J are TRBV6-5 and TRBJ2-1, with 9 bases identical to TRBD1. V shed 0 bases, J shed 6 bases, and the junction held 6 bases outside the gene matches. CDR3 length: 16 amino acids. Germline values: CDR1 MNHEY, CDR2 SVGAGI. CDR3 sequence reads: CASSYSAGTGFNEQFF. The CDR3 DNA reads TGTGCCAGCAGTTACTCAGCCGGGACAGGGTTCAATGAGCAGTTCTTC.

The chain carries TRBV11-2 and TRBJ2-1; 7 bases are shared with TRBD1. This CDR3 is built from 16 residues. V dropped 5 bases and J dropped 0; count of bases not matched to a gene: 7. The germline gives CDR1 SGHAT, CDR2 FQNNGV. The CDR3 sequence is CASSHTGTVSYNEQFF. CDR3 DNA sequence: TGTGCCAGCAGCCATACAGGGACAGTCTCCTACAATGAGCAGTTCTTC. The full variable domain, its missing parts supplied by reference TRBV11-2 and TRBJ2-1, is EAGVAQSPRYKIIEKRQSVAFWCNPISGHATLYWYQQILGQGPKLLIQFQNNGVVDDSQLPKDRFSAERLKGVDSTLKIQPAKLEDSAVYLCASSHTGTVSYNEQFFGPGTRLTVL.

The CDR3 protein is CASRGRPHSYGYTF. The CDR3 coding sequence is TGTGCCAGCAGAGGACGCCCGCACAGCTATGGCTACACCTTC. The rearrangement joins TRBV28 to TRBJ1-2; D gene uncertain. The V end was cut by 6 bases, the J end by 4 bases, with 15 bases between. Germline V gene data show CDR1 as MDHEN and CDR2 as SYDVKM. CDR3 length equals 14 residues.

The V gene is TRBV29-1, the J gene TRBJ2-1; 16 bases agree with TRBD2. The CDR3 contains 16 residues. CDR1 and CDR2 (germline): SQVTM, ANQGSEA. In DNA form, the CDR3 reads TGCACCGCGGAGGGACTAGCGGGAGGGATATACAATGAGCAGTTCTTC. It codes for CTAEGLAGGIYNEQFF.

This rearrangement joins TRBV7-2 to TRBJ2-2, with TRBD2 matching over 16 bases. V lost 5 bases and J lost 5; bases outside the gene matches: 5. The CDR3 runs to 17 residues. From germline, CDR1 is SGHTA and CDR2 FQGNSA. The CDR3, as DNA: TGTGCCAGCAGCCTGGGACTAGCGGGAGGGCGAACCGGGGAGCTGTTTTTT. Protein sequence: CASSLGLAGGRTGELFF.

This clone is a singleton in its sample. This chain joins TRBV9 and TRBJ1-1; D is ambiguous. V was clipped by 3 bases and J by 4 bases, with 13 bases between them. The germline CDR1 and CDR2 sequences are SGDLS and YYNGEE. The length of the CDR3 is 14 residues. The CDR3 DNA reads TGTGCCAGCAGCGCCTCGGACTGGGGCACTGAAGCTTTCTTT. Translation gives CASSASDWGTEAFF. Drawing the rest from reference TRBV9 and TRBJ1-1, the complete variable domain is DSGVTQTPKHLITATGQRVTLRCSPRSGDLSVYWYQQSLDQGLQFLIQYYNGEERAKGNILERFSAQQFPDLHSELNLSSLELGDSALYFCASSASDWGTEAFFGQGTRLTVV.

For the CDR3, the DNA is TGTGCCAGCAGCTTAGGTACCCTAAAGAACAATGAGCAGTTCTTC. Encoded protein: CASSLGTLKNNEQFF. The V gene is TRBV7-2, the J gene TRBJ2-1, with unresolved D. Germline values: CDR1 SGHTA, CDR2 FQGNSA. Deletions cut 1 base from V and 5 bases from J, with 12 bases between. The CDR3 length is 15 residues. The full variable domain, in which reference TRBV7-2 and TRBJ2-1 provide the parts outside the CDR3, is GAGVSQSPSNKVTEKGKDVELRCDPISGHTALYWYRQSLGQGLEFLIYFQGNSAPDKSGLPSDRFSAERTGGSVSTLTIQRTQQEDSAVYLCASSLGTLKNNEQFFGPGTRLTVL.

The CDR3 is CASSYKDEQFF. In DNA form, the CDR3 reads TGTGCCAGCAGTTACAAAGATGAGCAGTTCTTC. V and J are TRBV6-6 and TRBJ2-1, with D hard to call. Trimming removed 2 bases at V and 8 bases at J, with 4 bases between. The CDR3 length is 11 residues. The germline gives CDR1 MNHNY, CDR2 SVGAGI (reference sequence).

V usage is TRBV5-4 and J usage is TRBJ2-4; 11 nucleotides agree with TRBD1. The germline V gene encodes CDR1 SGHNT and CDR2 YYREEE (reference sequence). The CDR3 length is 17 residues. V shed 0 bases and J 3 bases; nucleotides not matched to a gene: 5. The DNA for the CDR3 is TGTGCCAGCAGCTTGGCCGGACAGGGGGCAGTCAAAAACATTCAGTACTTC. Its translation is CASSLAGQGAVKNIQYF.

CDR3 sequence: CASSLSQGGNQPQHF. The CDR3 region has the DNA TGTGCCAGCAGTTTATCACAGGGCGGTAATCAGCCCCAGCATTTT. The genes are TRBV28 and TRBJ1-5; D possibly corresponds to TRBD1 (6 bases). V was clipped by 1 base and J by 4 bases, with 11 bases between them. Germline loops: CDR1 MDHEN, CDR2 SYDVKM. The CDR3 covers 15 residues.

The sample holds a few counts of this clone. The V call is TRBV5-1, the J call TRBJ1-1; TRBD1 is a possible D gene (6 bases). From germline, CDR1 is SGHRS and CDR2 YFSETQ. The CDR3 covers 14 residues. V shed 4 bases and J shed 3 bases, with 13 bases lying between them. The DNA of the CDR3 is TGCGCCAGCAGCCTGGGAGGGGGTTACACTGAAGCTTTCTTT. It translates to CASSLGGGYTEAFF.

V usage is TRBV3-1 (or the pseudogene TRBV3-2) and J usage is TRBJ2-2; D not certain. CDR1 is LGHDT and CDR2 is YNNKEL in the germline V gene (reference sequence). The CDR3 is 11 residues long. V lost 1 base to trimming and J lost 7 bases, with 1 base between them. CDR3 in amino acids: CASSQVGELFF. CDR3 bases: TGTGCCAGCAGCCAAGTCGGGGAGCTGTTTTTT.